This passage covers 12 T cell receptor beta chains from one sample sequenced in a study of early T cells in non-severe SARS-CoV-2 infection. Each CDR3 protein is one row after TCRdb ran MiXCR on the 5' RACE reads. The sample consists of 25,000 to 35,000 distinct CDR3 sequences, 2.5% to 3.5% of them appearing once. Sequences were obtained from whole blood. The receptors derive from an adult who was a healthcare worker with PCR-confirmed SARS-CoV-2 infection or an uninfected control (not recorded which).

This clonotype was recorded a few times. The rearrangement uses TRBV2 and TRBJ2-3, with 9 bases lining up with TRBD2. This CDR3 comprises 16 residues. Germline assignment: CDR1 SNHLY and CDR2 FYNNEI. V trimming: 2 bases; J trimming: 0 bases; junction bases outside the gene matches: 3. The CDR3 here is CASSELSGGSTDTQYF. The CDR3 DNA sequence: TGTGCCAGCAGTGAACTGAGCGGGGGGAGCACAGATACGCAGTATTTT.

There are a few counts of this clonotype. The chain recombines TRBV3-1 with TRBJ1-2; D may be TRBD1 (5 bases). The length of the CDR3 is 16 residues. The germline CDR1 and CDR2 sequences are LGHDT and YNNKEL (reference sequence). V shed 1 base and J shed 4 bases, with 16 bases lying between them. The DNA of the CDR3 is TGTGCCAGCAGCCAAGTTAATAGGGGTGGACGCTATGGCTACACCTTC. This encodes CASSQVNRGGRYGYTF.

This clonotype has ten or more counts. The V and J genes are TRBV9 and TRBJ2-3; TRBD1 matches 7 bases. The V and J ends lost 3 bases and 2 bases, in that order; junction bases with no gene match: 6. This CDR3 is built from 15 residues. Germline V gene lookup returns CDR1 SGDLS and CDR2 YYNGEE. The CDR3 nucleotides are TGTGCCAGCAGCGGCCGGGACAGACTCACAGATACGCAGTATTTT. It yields the protein CASSGRDRLTDTQYF.

This clonotype was detected ten times or more. This chain links TRBV3-1 with TRBJ2-2; D uncertain. The V end was cut by 6 bases, the J end by 0 bases, with 17 bases between. Germline values: CDR1 LGHDT, CDR2 YNNKEL (reference sequence). This CDR3 comprises 17 residues. The CDR3 here is CASSPMGDWTNTGELFF. CDR3 nucleotide sequence: TGTGCCAGCAGTCCGATGGGTGACTGGACGAACACCGGGGAGCTGTTTTTT.

This clonotype was counted at least ten times. This chain uses TRBV14 with TRBJ1-4; 7 nucleotides line up with TRBD1. V lost 5 bases to trimming and J lost 8 bases; unmatched junction nucleotides: 11. Germline V gene lookup returns CDR1 SGHDN and CDR2 FVKESK. This CDR3 is built from 15 residues. In DNA form, the CDR3 reads TGTGCCAGCAGCAGCGACAGGGTTGGAGGCGAAAAACTGTTTTTT. It yields the protein CASSSDRVGGEKLFF.

This clonotype came up many times. The chain has TRBV6-6 and TRBJ1-6, with 7 bases aligning to TRBD1. Unmatched junction bases numbered 5, after V lost 6 bases and J lost 3 bases. The CDR3 is 15 amino acids. Per germline, CDR1 MNHNY and CDR2 SVGAGI (reference sequence). The CDR3 nucleotides are TGTGCCAGCAGCCTGGACAGGCTCTATAATTCACCCCTCCACTTT. Amino acids: CASSLDRLYNSPLHF.

This clonotype was counted ten times or more. This chain uses TRBV4-2 with TRBJ1-1; a possible D gene is TRBD1 (5 bases). The germline gives CDR1 LGHNA, CDR2 YNFKEQ. V was cut by 4 bases and J by 2 bases, with 14 bases left in between. This CDR3 comprises 15 residues. The CDR3 protein is CASSPRPGENTEAFF. The CDR3 nucleotides are TGTGCCAGCAGCCCCCGTCCGGGGGAAAACACTGAAGCTTTCTTT.

In its sample, this clonotype was seen many times. The V gene is TRBV20-1, the J gene TRBJ2-1; TRBD1 agrees at 7 bases. The ends lost 2 bases at V and 0 bases at J; junction bases unmatched: 4. Germline CDR1 and CDR2: DFQATT and SNEGSKA (reference sequence). The CDR3 sequence is 15 residues long. The CDR3 DNA reads as TGCAGTGCTAGAACCCAGGGGGACTCCTACAATGAGCAGTTCTTC. It specifies CSARTQGDSYNEQFF.

This clonotype has at least ten counts. V gene TRBV12-5 combines with J gene TRBJ1-1; a weak D match, TRBD1 (6 bases). V lost 6 bases and J lost 5, with 16 bases in between. Per germline, CDR1 LGHNT and CDR2 FRNRAP. There are 14 residues in the CDR3. CDR3 in amino acids: CASGPDRSWTEAFF. The CDR3, as DNA: TGTGCTAGTGGACCTGACAGGTCGTGGACTGAAGCTTTCTTT. Drawing the rest from reference TRBV12-5 and TRBJ1-1, the complete variable domain is DARVTQTPRHKVTEMGQEVTMRCQPILGHNTVFWYRQTMMQGLELLAYFRNRAPLDDSGMPKDRFSAEMPDATLATLKIQPSEPRDSAVYFCASGPDRSWTEAFFGQGTRLTVV.

At least ten counts were recorded for this clonotype. J is TRBJ2-2 and V is TRBV5-1; D possibly corresponds to TRBD1 (5 bases). The germline V and J ends were trimmed by 4 bases and 1 base, with 14 bases remaining between them. The CDR3 has 16 residues. Germline V lookup: CDR1 SGHRS, CDR2 YFSETQ. The CDR3 is CASSLRGHLNTGELFF. The CDR3 region has the DNA TGCGCCAGCAGCCTCCGTGGACACCTGAACACCGGGGAGCTGTTTTTT.

This clonotype was seen ten or more times. The V call is TRBV29-1, the J call TRBJ1-1; no clear D. The CDR3 length is 15 residues. Germline CDR1 is SQVTM and CDR2 is ANQGSEA. Trimming cost V 4 bases and J 0 bases, with 15 bases left between them. The CDR3 loop is CSVVGSAELNTEAFF. The CDR3 bases are TGCAGCGTTGTTGGGTCAGCCGAGTTGAACACTGAAGCTTTCTTT.

This clonotype was seen ten or more times. The rearrangement joins TRBV10-3 to TRBJ2-3, with D tentatively TRBD1 (6 bases). The V end was cut by 2 bases, the J end by 3 bases, with 12 bases between. Germline V lookup: CDR1 ENHRY, CDR2 SYGVKD. The CDR3 sequence is 15 residues long. The CDR3 DNA follows: TGTGCCATCAGTGAGGGGGGCTTAAGTACAGATACGCAGTATTTT. It is translated as CAISEGGLSTDTQYF.